These T cell receptor beta chains were read from a single sample in a study of OX40 agonist ivuxolimab in advanced cancers. Using immunoSEQ multiplex PCR, the repertoire was profiled, and TCRdb retains in-frame clones only, with some absent. The sample shows fewer than 40,000 clones, 65% to 80% of them seen only once. Material: CD4+ or CD8+ T cells sorted from blood, obtained in a trial of the OX40 agonist ivuxolimab. These TCRs come from an adult with an advanced solid tumor such as melanoma, head and neck, liver or kidney cancer. CDR3s include the opening cysteine and the closing phenylalanine or tryptophan. The order of the fields is J gene, V gene, D gene, clone size, CDR3 protein, CDR3 DNA. The D gene is left open where the match is weak. The listing skips clone size in some rows; elsewhere it reads once, few, many or a size class.

>TRBJ2-1|TRBV2|.|.
CASRSSYNNEQFF
TGTGCCAGCAGATCCTCCTATAACAATGAGCAGTTCTTC
>TRBJ1-1|TRBV7-2|.|once
CASSLWENTEAFF
TGTGCCAGCAGCTTATGGGAGAACACTGAAGCTTTCTTT
>TRBJ1-6|TRBV7-9|.|.
CASSPSHNSPLHF
TGTGCCAGCAGCCCATCCCATAATTCACCCCTCCACTTT
>TRBJ1-2|TRBV7-9|.|.
CASSYQQGEYGYTF
TGTGCCAGCAGCTACCAACAGGGAGAATATGGCTACACCTTC
>TRBJ1-5|TRBV19|.|.
CASSIHPSGEQPQHF
TGTGCCAGTAGTATCCACCCCTCAGGTGAGCAGCCCCAGCATTTT
>TRBJ1-2|TRBV5-1|.|.
CASSLGTENGYTF
TGCGCCAGCAGCTTGGGAACAGAAAATGGCTACACCTTC
>TRBJ2-1|TRBV27|.|.
CASSPGGQQFF
TGTGCCAGCAGCCCGGGGGGCCAGCAGTTCTTC
>TRBJ2-5|TRBV10-2|TRBD2|.
CASSEWRGGLGETQYF
TGCGCCAGCAGTGAGTGGCGGGGGGGCCTCGGAGAGACCCAGTACTTC
>TRBJ2-3|TRBV2|TRBD2|.
CASSEALLGLRSGNTQYF
TGTGCCAGCAGTGAAGCGCTTCTGGGACTACGGAGCGGCAATACGCAGTATTTT
>TRBJ1-3|TRBV6-6|.|few
CASSLTSSGNTIYF
TGTGCCAGCAGTTTGACAAGCTCTGGAAACACCATATATTTT